This T cell receptor (beta chain) stems from a study of cytomegalovirus exposure and HLA in healthy donors. Study-wide findings and caveats: TCR beta V- and J-gene trimming, according to a later analysis, was linked to a missense DCLRE1C variant. Within a later analysis, the majority of CMV-associated TCR beta chains appeared HLA-restricted.

On this clone: Its antigen is not identified.

Primers included in the PCR were 60 Vbeta and 13 Jbeta primers. TCRdb's copy holds only in-frame clones and misses some; the assay was immunoSEQ multiplex PCR. The sample lists around 200,000 clones, less than 80% occurring once. The specimen was PBMCs. The sequence was obtained from a woman aged 25 to 39 in good health and CMV-seropositive.

CDR3: CASSPWGGSSYNEQFF. The CDR3 region has the DNA TGTGCCAGCAGCCCATGGGGGGGTTCATCCTACAATGAGCAGTTCTTC. The V and J genes are TRBV11-3 and TRBJ2-1; 7 bases are a match to TRBD2. This CDR3 spans 16 amino acids. CDR1 is SGHNT and CDR2 is YENEEA in the germline V gene. J gave up 1 base and V 5 bases, and 8 bases lay outside the gene matches. Filled out from reference TRBV11-3 and TRBJ2-1, the complete variable domain reads EAGVVQSPRYKIIEKKQPVAFWCNPISGHNTLYWYLQNLGQGPELLIRYENEEAVDDSQLPKDRFSAERLKGVDSTLKIQPAELGDSAVYLCASSPWGGSSYNEQFFGPGTRLTVL.